These 14 T cell receptor beta chains came from one sample sequenced in a study of T cells in Graves' hyperthyroidism and ophthalmopathy. RNA transcripts gave rise to amplified TCR beta CDR3 regions. Carried out on the TCR CDR3, a first-round RT-PCR used the HTBI primer set. MiXCR, run by TCRdb on the multiplex PCR reads, gives a single entry per CDR3 protein. The table has about 560,000 distinct CDR3 sequences, 15% to 17% seen once. The sequencing sample was made of blood. Source of these receptors: a woman aged 25 to 45 with Graves' hyperthyroidism.

This clonotype was seen more than once but under ten times. The DNA for the CDR3 is TGCGCCAGCAGCCAAGATCGACAGGGAGGGATAGACGAGCAGTACTTC. Its translation is CASSQDRQGGIDEQYF. This chain uses TRBV4-3 with TRBJ2-7; D is perhaps TRBD1 or TRBD2 (7 bases each). This CDR3 contains 16 residues. CDR1 is LGHNA and CDR2 is YSLEER in the germline V gene. V lost 0 bases, J lost 5 bases, and 17 bases lay in between.

This clonotype came up many times. V and J are TRBV27 and TRBJ2-7, with 11 bases identical to TRBD2. The CDR3 has 15 residues. V lost 5 bases and J lost 3; bases outside the gene matches: 6. From germline, CDR1 is MNHEY and CDR2 SMNVEV (reference sequence). The CDR3 loop reads CASSPAGTSGYEQYF. Here the CDR3 DNA reads TGTGCCAGCAGTCCCGCCGGGACTAGCGGCTACGAGCAGTACTTC.

CDR3 sequence (DNA): TGTGCCAGCAGCCAAACCGGGACCCAGCACAATGAGCAGTTCTTC. Amino acid sequence: CASSQTGTQHNEQFF. The chain carries TRBV3-1 and TRBJ2-1; D is possibly TRBD1 or TRBD2 (5 bases each). V lost 2 bases and J lost 5, with 13 bases in between. The germline V gene encodes CDR1 LGHDT and CDR2 YNNKEL (reference sequence). This CDR3 has 15 residues.

This clonotype was picked up many times. The rearrangement joins TRBV7-3 to TRBJ2-2; D remains unclear. The CDR3 sequence is 13 residues long. The V gene lost 4 bases and the J gene lost 6 bases, with 9 bases spanning the gap. The germline V gene encodes CDR1 SGHTA and CDR2 FQGTGA. The CDR3 DNA reads TGTGCCAGCAGCTCGAGCTCGGCCGGGGAGCTGTTTTTT. Protein sequence: CASSSSSAGELFF.

The sample holds many counts of this clonotype. The chain has TRBV30 and TRBJ1-4; the D is unclear. Germline loops: CDR1 GTSNPN, CDR2 SVGIG (reference sequence). The CDR3 covers 13 residues. Trimming cost V 3 bases and J 1 base, with 6 bases left between them. CDR3 in DNA: TGTGCCTGGAGCCGCAGAACTAATGAAAAACTGTTTTTT. Protein sequence: CAWSRRTNEKLFF.

The table lists this clonotype with many counts. V and J are TRBV28 and TRBJ1-4; the D is unclear. The CDR3 totals 16 residues. The V end lost 2 bases, the J end lost 0 bases, and 10 bases lay between the germline ends. Germline CDR1 is MDHEN and CDR2 is SYDVKM. CDR3: CASSLTDTATNEKLFF. DNA of the CDR3: TGTGCCAGCAGTTTAACAGATACGGCAACTAATGAAAAACTGTTTTTT.

Regarding this clonotype: Possible read error: a much larger clone is one base away. The genes are TRBV30 and TRBJ1-2; D is ambiguous. Trimming pared 0 bases from V and 2 bases from J, leaving 13 bases between. This CDR3 spans 15 amino acids. In germline, CDR1 is GTSNPN, CDR2 SVGIG (reference sequence). In nucleotides, the CDR3 is TGTGCCTGGAGTGTAGGGAGAGGGTTCAACTATGGCTACACCTTC. Protein product: CAWSVGRGFNYGYTF.

This clonotype was recorded many times. The chain recombines TRBV6-1 with TRBJ2-3; D gene uncertain. The CDR3 loop spans 14 amino acids. With 5 bases removed from V and 0 bases from J, the gap between germline ends came to 9 bases. Per germline, CDR1 MNHNS and CDR2 SASEGT. The CDR3 nucleotides are TGTGCCAGCAGTTCCTCAGACAGCACAGATACGCAGTATTTT. Its protein product is CASSSSDSTDTQYF.

Many counts were recorded for this clonotype. The chain combines TRBV2 with TRBJ2-7, with 8 nucleotides matching TRBD1. The V gene's germline CDR1 is SNHLY and CDR2 FYNNEI. The CDR3 sequence is 15 residues long. V shed 2 bases, J shed 3 bases, and the junction held 6 bases outside the gene matches. The CDR3 nucleotides read TGTGCCAGCAGTGAACAGGACAGGGCCAGCTACGAGCAGTACTTC. Amino acid sequence: CASSEQDRASYEQYF.

This chain links TRBV10-3 with TRBJ1-6, with D unresolved. The germline V gene has CDR1 ENHRY and CDR2 SYGVKD. Trimming took 3 bases from V and 10 from J, leaving 4 bases between them. There are 11 residues in the CDR3. In DNA, the CDR3 is TGTGCCATCAGTGAACCATCACCCCTCCACTTT. It is translated as CAISEPSPLHF.

This clonotype showed up many times. The chain joins TRBV28 to TRBJ1-2, with 7 bases that match TRBD1. The CDR3 is 12 residues long. V was clipped by 8 bases and J by 8 bases; unmatched bases: 8. Germline CDR1 and CDR2: MDHEN and SYDVKM. CDR3 sequence reads: CASSQGRRGYTF. As DNA, the CDR3 is TGTGCCAGCTCACAGGGGCGGAGGGGCTACACCTTC.

The sample holds many counts of this clonotype. The chain links TRBV28 to TRBJ2-3; tentatively, D is TRBD1 (5 bases). Trimming pared 5 bases from V and 1 base from J, leaving 13 bases between. Germline V gives CDR1 MDHEN, CDR2 SYDVKM. This CDR3 has 15 amino acids. The CDR3 DNA reads as TGTGCCAGCAGTACATCAGGGTTAGGCACAGATACGCAGTATTTT. Amino acids: CASSTSGLGTDTQYF.

This clonotype has ten or more counts. The V gene is TRBV24-1, the J gene TRBJ2-2, with D possibly being TRBD1 (6 bases). The germline V gene has CDR1 KGHDR and CDR2 SFDVKD. V shed 4 bases and J shed 1 base, with 9 bases lying between them. This CDR3 is 15 amino acids long. Written as DNA, the CDR3 is TGTGCCACCAGTGACGGGGACAAGAACACCGGGGAGCTGTTTTTT. It is translated as CATSDGDKNTGELFF.

A few counts support this clonotype. V is TRBV20-1 and J is TRBJ2-7, with a possible D match to TRBD1 (6 bases). Looked up from germline, CDR1 is DFQATT and CDR2 is SNEGSKA (reference sequence). The CDR3 loop spans 13 amino acids. V was shortened by 6 bases and J by 2 bases, with 14 bases between the two germline ends. CDR3 sequence: CSAAGTRAYEQYF. The CDR3 nucleotides are TGCAGTGCGGCTGGGACACGGGCCTACGAGCAGTACTTC.